This T cell receptor beta chain was identified in a study of T-cell reconstitution after alpha-beta-depleted transplantation in children. Comments on this clonotype: The antigen is not known.

The study, taken as a whole, reports: Reported findings indicate that, about two months after transplant, alpha-beta T cells came from several hundred expanded clones, which were derived from non-depleted graft cells.

TCRbeta library construction was performed incorporating unique molecular identifiers. MiXCR was run by TCRdb on the PCR reads, yielding one entry per CDR3 protein. The table shows hundreds of thousands of distinct CDR3 sequences, with more than 9% occurring only once. The clonotype comes from a male patient between 2 and 10 years old who had a stem cell transplant for chronic granulomatous disease, so the T cells may come from the graft donor. Sequenced here: peripheral blood, sampled 180 days after TCRalphabeta/CD19-depleted stem cell transplant.

The CDR3 bases are TGCAGCGTTGTGGTTTCCGGGACAGGCACAGATACGCAGTATTTT. Its translation is CSVVVSGTGTDTQYF. The V gene is TRBV29-1, the J gene TRBJ2-3; 7 bases are a match to TRBD1. The CDR3 is 15 amino acids. Germline lookup yields CDR1 SQVTM and CDR2 ANQGSEA. Trimming cost V 4 bases and J 1 base; bases outside gene matches: 8.